Listed below are T cell receptor beta chains from one sample, sequenced in a study of neurological immune-mediated disorders. TCRdb processed the 5' RACE reads anew with MiXCR; each CDR3 protein has one entry. The data contain about 65,000 distinct CDR3 sequences, 3.5% to 4.5% of them singletons. The sequencing input was PBMCs. The receptors stem from a middle-aged man with multiple sclerosis. CDR3s include the opening cysteine and the closing phenylalanine or tryptophan. The D gene is left open where the match is weak. The size field is filled for only some rows; it gives once, few, many or a size class.

TRBV20-1	14	.	TRBJ2-3	many	CSARKTVGTDTQYF	TGCAGTGCTAGAAAGACCGTTGGTACAGATACGCAGTATTTT
TRBV29-1	14	TRBD2	TRBJ2-3	many	CSASTSGGSDTQYF	TGCAGCGCCTCCACTAGCGGGGGGTCAGATACGCAGTATTTT
TRBV6-5	15	.	TRBJ2-3	many	CASKTYTPYTDTQYF	TGTGCCAGTAAAACGTACACACCCTACACAGATACGCAGTATTTT
TRBV10-3	16	.	TRBJ1-5	many	CAISESGAAHNQPQHF	TGTGCCATCAGTGAGTCGGGGGCAGCACATAATCAGCCCCAGCATTTT
TRBV3-1	12	.	TRBJ1-4	few	CASSGGDEKLFF	TGTGCCAGCAGCGGGGGTGACGAAAAACTGTTTTTT
TRBV7-6	16	TRBD1	TRBJ1-3	many	CASSSGQAHSGNTIYF	TGTGCCAGCAGCTCAGGACAGGCCCACTCTGGAAACACCATATATTTT
TRBV27	15	.	TRBJ2-3	many	CASSFTGISTDTQYF	TGTGCCAGCAGTTTTACGGGAATTAGCACAGATACGCAGTATTTT
TRBV9	15	.	TRBJ2-7	many	CASSVAMGDSYEQYF	TGTGCCAGCAGCGTAGCTATGGGGGACTCCTACGAGCAGTACTTC
TRBV20-1	13	.	TRBJ1-1	many	CSAELVGATEAFF	TGCAGTGCTGAGTTGGTAGGGGCCACTGAAGCTTTCTTT
TRBV7-3	16	TRBD2	TRBJ2-2	many	CASSAGGALNTGELFF	TGTGCCAGCAGCGCCGGGGGGGCCCTGAACACCGGGGAGCTGTTTTTT
TRBV20-1	18	.	TRBJ2-1	few	CSARDLGAGSPSYNEQFF	TGCAGTGCTAGAGATCTGGGTGCGGGTAGCCCCTCTTACAATGAGCAGTTCTTC
TRBV29-1	13	.	TRBJ2-3	many	CSVADRPTDTQYF	TGCAGCGTTGCTGACAGGCCCACAGATACGCAGTATTTT
TRBV18	12	.	TRBJ2-3	many	CASSTTTDTQYF	TGTGCCAGCTCAACCACCACAGATACGCAGTATTTT
TRBV7-6	15	.	TRBJ1-2	many	CASSLETGGHYGYTF	TGTGCCAGCAGCTTAGAGACAGGCGGCCACTATGGCTACACCTTC
TRBV5-1	12	.	TRBJ1-2	many	CASRPGTYGYTF	TGCGCCAGCAGACCCGGGACGTATGGCTACACCTTC
TRBV12-3/TRBV12-4	13	.	TRBJ1-1	few	CASSYTSRPEAFF	TGTGCCAGCAGTTACACCAGCAGGCCGGAAGCTTTCTTT
TRBV20-1	13	.	TRBJ2-3	many	CSARGASTDTQYF	TGCAGTGCTAGGGGGGCCAGCACAGATACGCAGTATTTT
TRBV5-1	13	.	TRBJ1-1	many	CASSSTGFTEAFF	TGCGCCAGCAGCTCTACAGGGTTCACTGAAGCTTTCTTT
TRBV3-1	13	.	TRBJ2-5	many	CASSQDFQETQYF	TGTGCCAGCAGCCAAGACTTCCAAGAGACCCAGTACTTC
TRBV5-1	15	.	TRBJ2-3	many	CASSLNPNSGDTQYF	TGCGCCAGCAGCTTGAACCCAAATTCGGGAGATACGCAGTATTTT
TRBV11-2	15	TRBD1	TRBJ2-7	many	CASSLGQGSSYEQYF	TGTGCCAGCAGCTTGGGACAGGGTAGCTCCTACGAGCAGTACTTC
TRBV3-1	16	TRBD2	TRBJ2-1	many	CASSQIAGLTYNEQFF	TGTGCCAGCAGCCAAATAGCGGGGCTCACCTACAATGAGCAGTTCTTC
TRBV2	13	.	TRBJ2-5	many	CASSETFVETQYF	TGTGCCAGCAGTGAAACGTTTGTGGAGACCCAGTACTTC
TRBV6-5	14	.	TRBJ1-1	many	CASSFRATESEAFF	TGTGCCAGCAGCTTCCGAGCTACGGAGTCTGAAGCTTTCTTT
TRBV20-1	16	.	TRBJ2-3	many	CSGRDTGRKATDTQYF	TGCAGTGGACGTGATACGGGGAGGAAGGCGACAGATACGCAGTATTTT
TRBV20-1	12	.	TRBJ2-3	many	CSATGLTDTQYF	TGCAGTGCCACGGGGCTCACAGATACGCAGTATTTT
TRBV18	18	.	TRBJ1-6	few	CASSRAGPRSSYNSPLHF	TGTGCCAGCTCAAGAGCGGGACCTAGGAGCTCCTATAATTCACCCCTCCACTTT
TRBV3-1	16	.	TRBJ1-5	many	CASSFGKGPSNQPQHF	TGTGCCAGCAGCTTTGGGAAGGGACCTAGCAATCAGCCCCAGCATTTT
TRBV5-1	20	TRBD2	TRBJ2-3	many	CASSSGRPGLAGVSTDTQYF	TGCGCCAGCAGCTCCGGTCGTCCGGGACTAGCGGGAGTTAGCACAGATACGCAGTATTTT
TRBV6-2/TRBV6-3	14	TRBD1	TRBJ2-7	many	CASSSGTGPWEQYF	TGTGCCAGCAGCTCCGGGACAGGGCCGTGGGAGCAGTACTTC
TRBV7-6	14	.	TRBJ2-2	many	CASSLAPNTGELFF	TGTGCCAGCAGCTTGGCCCCAAACACCGGGGAGCTGTTTTTT
TRBV7-2	16	TRBD2	TRBJ2-3	many	CASSLGLAGGTDTQYF	TGTGCCAGCAGCCTGGGACTAGCGGGGGGCACAGATACGCAGTATTTT
TRBV5-1	14	.	TRBJ2-3	many	CASRVAPSTDTQYF	TGCGCCAGCCGGGTCGCCCCTAGCACAGATACGCAGTATTTT
TRBV4-1	16	TRBD1	TRBJ1-2	many	CASSTPSTGGLSGYTF	TGCGCCAGCAGCACCCCTTCGACAGGGGGTTTGAGTGGCTACACCTTC
TRBV6-1	16	TRBD1	TRBJ1-1	few	CASSEGQGVRDSLAFF	TGTGCCAGCAGTGAAGGACAGGGGGTTAGAGATTCTTTGGCTTTCTTT
TRBV20-1	12	.	TRBJ2-1	many	CSAGVAYNEQFF	TGCAGTGCCGGCGTCGCCTACAATGAGCAGTTCTTC
TRBV12-3/TRBV12-4	17	.	TRBJ2-1	many	CASRLIGGPLVRESQFF	TGTGCCAGCAGGCTCATCGGGGGGCCGCTCGTCCGGGAATCGCAGTTCTTC
TRBV12-3/TRBV12-4	14	TRBD1	TRBJ1-5	.	CASRTGGGNQPQNF	TGTGCCAGCAGAACAGGGGGCGGCAATCAGCCCCAGAATTTT
TRBV20-1	13	TRBD1	TRBJ1-1	many	CSASQGGTFFAFF	TGCAGTGCTAGCCAGGGGGGGACATTCTTTGCTTTCTTT
TRBV7-8	16	.	TRBJ2-7	many	CASSSYKNSRNYEQYF	TGTGCCAGCAGTTCGTACAAAAATTCACGAAACTACGAGCAGTACTTC
TRBV7-8	13	.	TRBJ2-2	many	CASSLASTGELFF	TGTGCCAGCAGCTTAGCAAGCACCGGGGAGCTGTTTTTT
TRBV12-5	18	TRBD2	TRBJ2-3	many	CASGLVPSGLAVVDTQYF	TGTGCTAGTGGTTTGGTACCCTCGGGACTAGCCGTGGTAGATACGCAGTATTTT
TRBV19	16	.	TRBJ2-1	many	CASSMFSAGSRNEQFF	TGTGCCAGTAGTATGTTTTCGGCAGGGAGTCGCAATGAGCAGTTCTTC
TRBV5-5	15	.	TRBJ1-2	many	CASSLGPVGPYGYTF	TGTGCCAGCAGCTTGGGACCGGTAGGGCCTTATGGCTACACCTTC
TRBV7-9	15	.	TRBJ1-2	many	CASSSPDSLNYGYTF	TGTGCCAGCAGCTCTCCGGACAGCCTTAACTATGGCTACACCTTC
TRBV7-6	12	.	TRBJ1-4	many	CASSPRGEKLFF	TGTGCCAGCAGCCCAAGAGGGGAAAAACTGTTTTTT
TRBV6-6	14	TRBD1	TRBJ2-2	many	CASDRGTNTGELFF	TGTGCCAGCGACAGGGGTACGAACACCGGGGAGCTGTTTTTT
TRBV5-1	14	TRBD1	TRBJ1-5	.	CASSYGTGGQNQHF	TGCGCCAGCAGCTACGGGACAGGTGGACAAAACCAGCATTTT
TRBV5-1	16	TRBD2	TRBJ2-5	many	CASSSGLAATLETQYF	TGCGCCAGCAGCTCAGGACTAGCGGCCACACTAGAGACCCAGTACTTC
TRBV5-4	13	TRBD1	TRBJ2-1	many	CASSRQQGTEQFF	TGTGCCAGCAGCAGACAACAGGGGACTGAGCAGTTCTTC
TRBV7-2	12	.	TRBJ2-3	many	CASSLKEDTQYF	TGTGCCAGCAGCCTTAAGGAAGATACGCAGTATTTT
TRBV5-1	14	TRBD2	TRBJ2-3	many	CASSPGLAADTQYF	TGCGCCAGCAGCCCTGGACTAGCTGCAGATACGCAGTATTTT